This passage covers 3 T cell receptor beta chains from one sample sequenced in a study of blood T cells in healthy people across ages (dated by TCRdb to the mid-2010s). To prepare the library, 5' RACE was applied. The instrument was an Illumina HiSeq 2500. A second roughly 7 to 12 cycle PCR used a sample-barcoded 5' primer and a J-beta primer mix. TCRdb reprocessed the public reads (quality trimming at Q25 with fastp, clone calling with MiXCR) and kept in-frame beta chains. Rows are unified per CDR3 protein, each entry keeping the most common DNA and genes. The sample contains approximately 1.5 million distinct CDR3 sequences, around 40% of them found a single time. The biggest ten clones account for 4% of the sample. Sequencing used blood. Receptor source: a woman aged 18-29 years in good health.

This clonotype came up a few times. The gene calls are TRBV28 and TRBJ1-5; 9 bases are a match to TRBD1. Germline V lookup: CDR1 MDHEN, CDR2 SYDVKM. V lost 3 bases, J lost 6 bases, and 12 bases stayed unmatched. CDR3 length equals 17 residues. CDR3 loop: CASSLGTGPRIGQPQHF. As DNA, the CDR3 is TGTGCCAGCAGTTTGGGGACAGGGCCCAGGATCGGTCAGCCCCAGCATTTT.

The chain uses TRBV5-1 and TRBJ2-7; TRBD1 aligns across 8 bases. Trimming took 0 bases from V and 6 from J; bases not matched to a gene: 11. Germline V lookup: CDR1 SGHRS, CDR2 YFSETQ. The CDR3 has 16 residues. As DNA, the CDR3 is TGCGCCAGCAGCTTGGCCTCGAGGACAGGGAGTTTCGAGCAGTACTTC. Encoded protein: CASSLASRTGSFEQYF.

This clonotype has only a few counts. V usage is TRBV12-3 or TRBV12-4 and J usage is TRBJ2-3, with no clear D. This CDR3 has 15 residues. Trimming took 6 bases from V and 0 from J, leaving 13 bases between them. Here the CDR3 DNA reads TGTGCCAGCAGGGATGGCTGCGTTAGCACAGATACGCAGTATTTT. It is translated as CASRDGCVSTDTQYF.